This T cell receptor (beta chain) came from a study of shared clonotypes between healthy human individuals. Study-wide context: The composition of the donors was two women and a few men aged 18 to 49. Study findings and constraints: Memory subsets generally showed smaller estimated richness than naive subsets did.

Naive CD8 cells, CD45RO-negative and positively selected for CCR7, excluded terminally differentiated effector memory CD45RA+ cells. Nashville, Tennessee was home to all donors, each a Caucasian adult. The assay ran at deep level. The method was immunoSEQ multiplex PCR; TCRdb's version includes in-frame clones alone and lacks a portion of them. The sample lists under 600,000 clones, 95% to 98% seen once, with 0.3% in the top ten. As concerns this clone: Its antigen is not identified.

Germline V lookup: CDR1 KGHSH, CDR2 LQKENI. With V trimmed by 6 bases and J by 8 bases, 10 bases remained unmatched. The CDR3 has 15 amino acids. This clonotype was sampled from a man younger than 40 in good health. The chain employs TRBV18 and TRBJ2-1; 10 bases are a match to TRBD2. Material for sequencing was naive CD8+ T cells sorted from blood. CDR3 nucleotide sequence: TGTGCCAGCTCCCCGACTAGCGGGTTAATCGATGAGCAGTTCTTC. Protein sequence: CASSPTSGLIDEQFF.